This T cell receptor (beta chain) originates from a study of monozygotic twins with cystic fibrosis. Overall study: Libraries were built from around 3 micrograms of fragmented DNA using about 16 PCR cycles. Study conclusions and caveats: V usage most resembled the co-twin in 13 of 16 pairs.

Data came from immunoSEQ multiplex PCR; TCRdb stores just in-frame clones and leaves some out. The sample includes around 30,000 clones, around nine tenths of them seen just once. The table lists this clone with a count of one. Its target is unknown. The receptor was isolated from a girl aged 2 to 9 with cystic fibrosis. Sequencing input: blood.

As DNA, the CDR3 is TGTGCCAGCTCGGGCGGGGGGGCATCAGATACGCAGTATTTT. Its translation: CASSGGGASDTQYF. The chain couples TRBV7-2 to TRBJ2-3; TRBD2 aligns across 9 bases. The CDR3 extends over 14 amino acids. V was pared by 8 bases and J by 4 bases, with 7 bases of the junction left unmatched. Germline V gene sequence: CDR1 SGHTA, CDR2 FQGNSA.